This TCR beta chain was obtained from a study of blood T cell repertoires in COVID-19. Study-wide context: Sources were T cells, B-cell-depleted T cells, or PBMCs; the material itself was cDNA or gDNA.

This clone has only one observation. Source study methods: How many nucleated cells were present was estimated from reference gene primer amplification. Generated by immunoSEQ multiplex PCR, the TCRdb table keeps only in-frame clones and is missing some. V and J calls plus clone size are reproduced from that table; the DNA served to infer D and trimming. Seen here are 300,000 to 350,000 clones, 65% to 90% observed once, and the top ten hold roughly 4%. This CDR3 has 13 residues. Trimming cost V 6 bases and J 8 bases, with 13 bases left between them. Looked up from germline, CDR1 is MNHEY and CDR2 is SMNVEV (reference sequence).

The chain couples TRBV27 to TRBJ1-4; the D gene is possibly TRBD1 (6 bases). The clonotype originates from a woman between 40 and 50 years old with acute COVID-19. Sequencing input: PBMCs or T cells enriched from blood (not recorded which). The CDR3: CASRRQVGEKLFF. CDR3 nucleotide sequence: TGTGCCAGCAGGCGACAGGTGGGGGAAAAACTGTTTTTT.